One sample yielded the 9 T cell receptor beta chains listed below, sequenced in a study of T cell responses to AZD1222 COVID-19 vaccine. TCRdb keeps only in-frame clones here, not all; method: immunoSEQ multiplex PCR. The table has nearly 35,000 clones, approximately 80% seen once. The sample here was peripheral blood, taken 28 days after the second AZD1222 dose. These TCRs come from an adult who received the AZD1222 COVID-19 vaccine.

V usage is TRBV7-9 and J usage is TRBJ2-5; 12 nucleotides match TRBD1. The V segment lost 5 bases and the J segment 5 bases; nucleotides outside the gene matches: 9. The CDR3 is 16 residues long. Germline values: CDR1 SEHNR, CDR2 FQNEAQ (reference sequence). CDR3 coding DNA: TGTGCCAGCAGCCTGGGGGACAGGGGGCCTTCTGAGACCCAGTACTTC. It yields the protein CASSLGDRGPSETQYF.

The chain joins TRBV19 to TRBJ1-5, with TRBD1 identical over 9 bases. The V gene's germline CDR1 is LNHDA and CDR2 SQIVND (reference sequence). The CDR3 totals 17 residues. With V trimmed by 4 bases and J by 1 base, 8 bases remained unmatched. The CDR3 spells CASSSTGTGFSNQPQHF. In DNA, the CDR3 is TGTGCCAGTAGTAGTACCGGGACAGGGTTCAGCAATCAGCCCCAGCATTTT.

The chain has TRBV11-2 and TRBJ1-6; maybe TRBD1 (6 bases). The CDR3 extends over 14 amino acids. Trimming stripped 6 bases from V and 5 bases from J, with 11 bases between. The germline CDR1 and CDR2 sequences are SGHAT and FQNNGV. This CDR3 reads CASSWTDNNSPLHF. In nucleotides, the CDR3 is TGTGCCAGCAGTTGGACAGACAATAATTCACCCCTCCACTTT.

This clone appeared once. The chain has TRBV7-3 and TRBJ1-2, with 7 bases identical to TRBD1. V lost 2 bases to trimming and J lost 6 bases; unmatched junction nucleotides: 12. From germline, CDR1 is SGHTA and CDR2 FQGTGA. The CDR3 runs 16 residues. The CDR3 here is CASSLSPAFQGDGYTF. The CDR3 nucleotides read TGTGCCAGCAGCTTATCCCCAGCCTTCCAGGGGGATGGCTACACCTTC. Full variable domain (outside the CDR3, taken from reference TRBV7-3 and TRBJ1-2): GAGVSQTPSNKVTEKGKYVELRCDPISGHTALYWYRQSLGQGPEFLIYFQGTGAADDSGLPNDRFFAVRPEGSVSTLKIQRTERGDSAVYLCASSLSPAFQGDGYTFGSGTRLTVV.

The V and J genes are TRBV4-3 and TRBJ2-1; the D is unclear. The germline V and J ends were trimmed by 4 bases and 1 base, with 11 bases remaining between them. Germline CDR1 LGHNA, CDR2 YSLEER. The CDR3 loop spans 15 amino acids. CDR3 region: CASSRARASYNEQFF. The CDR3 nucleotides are TGCGCCAGCAGCCGCGCTAGGGCGTCCTACAATGAGCAGTTCTTC.

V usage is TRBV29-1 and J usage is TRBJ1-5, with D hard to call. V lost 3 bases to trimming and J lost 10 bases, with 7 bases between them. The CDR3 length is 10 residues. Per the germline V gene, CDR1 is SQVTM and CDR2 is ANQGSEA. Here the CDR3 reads CSVEYGPQHF. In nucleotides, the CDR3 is TGCAGCGTTGAGTACGGACCCCAGCATTTT.

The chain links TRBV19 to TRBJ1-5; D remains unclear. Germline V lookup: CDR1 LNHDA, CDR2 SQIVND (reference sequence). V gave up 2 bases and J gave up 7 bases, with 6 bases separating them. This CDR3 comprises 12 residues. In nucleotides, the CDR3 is TGTGCCAGTAGTATATTAAGCCAGCCCCAGCATTTT. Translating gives CASSILSQPQHF.

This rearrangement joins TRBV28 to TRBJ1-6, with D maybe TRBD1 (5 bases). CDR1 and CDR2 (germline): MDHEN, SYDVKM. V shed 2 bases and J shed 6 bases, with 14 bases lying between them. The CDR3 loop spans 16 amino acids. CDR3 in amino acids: CASSLGVGDSNSPLHF. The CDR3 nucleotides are TGTGCCAGCAGTTTAGGAGTGGGAGACAGTAATTCACCCCTCCACTTT.

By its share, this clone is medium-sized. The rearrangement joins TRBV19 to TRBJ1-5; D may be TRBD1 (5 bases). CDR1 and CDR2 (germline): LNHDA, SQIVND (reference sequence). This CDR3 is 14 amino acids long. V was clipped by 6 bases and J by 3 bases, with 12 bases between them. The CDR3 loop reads CASRLNRSNQPQHF. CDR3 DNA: TGTGCCAGTAGACTCAACAGGTCCAATCAGCCCCAGCATTTT.